Presented here are 32 T cell receptor beta chains from one specimen sequenced in a study of cytomegalovirus exposure and HLA in healthy donors. PCR used 60 Vbeta primers and 13 Jbeta primers. Measured with immunoSEQ multiplex PCR; TCRdb has only the in-frame clones, and not every one. The sample holds approximately 130,000 clones; about four fifths are singletons and the top ten take 4%. Sequencing used PBMCs. Receptor source: a woman aged 40 to 55 in good health and CMV-seronegative.

This clone was counted a few times. The V call is TRBV5-4, the J call TRBJ2-3; 9 bases map to TRBD1. The CDR3 is made up of 15 amino acids. CDR1 is SGHNT and CDR2 is YYREEE in the germline V gene (reference sequence). V dropped 10 bases and J dropped 1; count of bases not matched to a gene: 10. CDR3 residues: CAGLHRGLRTDTQYF. The CDR3 coding sequence is TGTGCCGGCTTACACAGGGGGCTTCGCACAGATACGCAGTATTTT.

V usage is TRBV10-3 and J usage is TRBJ2-7; 10 bases map to TRBD1. The CDR3 runs 15 residues. The germline V gene has CDR1 ENHRY and CDR2 SYGVKD. V dropped 7 bases and J dropped 6; count of bases not matched to a gene: 12. The CDR3 protein is CAINPGTGDMSEQYF. CDR3 sequence (DNA): TGTGCCATCAACCCCGGGACAGGGGATATGAGCGAGCAGTACTTC.

This clone was counted a few times. The chain uses TRBV14 and TRBJ2-7; 7 nucleotides line up with TRBD1. The CDR3 contains 14 residues. The ends lost 3 bases at V and 1 base at J; junction bases unmatched: 3. Germline-derived CDR1 and CDR2 are SGHDN and FVKESK. In DNA, the CDR3 is TGTGCCAGCAGCCACCAACAGGGGTCCTACGAGCAGTACTTC. It specifies CASSHQQGSYEQYF.

The chain couples TRBV5-1 to TRBJ2-7; TRBD1 matches 10 bases. The CDR3 totals 15 residues. V gave up 4 bases and J gave up 5 bases; unmatched junction bases: 9. CDR1 and CDR2 (germline): SGHRS, YFSETQ. The CDR3 coding sequence is TGCGCCAGCAGCGGGGTCCTGGGACAGGGGAACGAGCAGTACTTC. Translating it yields CASSGVLGQGNEQYF. The entire variable domain, with the rest obtained from reference TRBV5-1 and TRBJ2-7, is as follows: KAGVTQTPRYLIKTRGQQVTLSCSPISGHRSVSWYQQTPGQGLQFLFEYFSETQRNKGNFPGRFSGRQFSNSRSEMNVSTLELGDSALYLCASSGVLGQGNEQYFGPGTRLTVT.

CDR3 protein: CATSSPAERGSTDTQYF. CDR3 coding DNA: TGTGCCACCAGCAGCCCCGCGGAGCGGGGGAGCACAGATACGCAGTATTTT. The genes are TRBV15 and TRBJ2-3, with 8 bases identical to TRBD2. The CDR3 has 17 amino acids. V shed 3 bases, J shed 0 bases, and the junction held 8 bases outside the gene matches. The V gene's germline CDR1 is LNHNV and CDR2 YYDKDF (reference sequence).

This clone was picked up a small number of times. The chain joins TRBV5-1 to TRBJ1-1, with 9 positions matching TRBD1. The trim removed 4 bases at V and 3 bases at J, leaving 7 bases unmatched. CDR3 length equals 15 residues. Germline loops: CDR1 SGHRS, CDR2 YFSETQ. CDR3 sequence: CASSPRTGDDTEAFF. In DNA, the CDR3 is TGCGCCAGCAGCCCCCGGACAGGGGATGACACTGAAGCTTTCTTT.

The count of this clone is one. Other nucleotide sequences from this sample produce the same CDR3. The gene calls are TRBV18 and TRBJ1-1; unclear D gene. The CDR3 is 16 residues long. V was shortened by 3 bases and J by 1 base, with 15 bases between the two germline ends. The germline CDR1 and CDR2 sequences are KGHSH and LQKENI. CDR3 sequence (DNA): TGTGCCAGCTCACCCCTACCGACGGGAGAGAACACTGAAGCTTTCTTT. This translates into CASSPLPTGENTEAFF. Supplemented by reference TRBV18 and TRBJ1-1, the full variable domain reads NAGVMQNPRHLVRRRGQEARLRCSPMKGHSHVYWYRQLPEEGLKFMVYLQKENIIDESGMPKERFSAEFPKEGPSILRIQQVVRGDSAAYFCASSPLPTGENTEAFFGQGTRLTVV.

The rearrangement links TRBV18 to TRBJ2-7, with 7 bases matching TRBD1. V dropped 1 base and J dropped 0; count of bases not matched to a gene: 6. CDR1 KGHSH and CDR2 LQKENI come from the germline V gene. The CDR3 has 16 residues. The CDR3 reads CASSPLTGASSYEQYF. The CDR3 region has the DNA TGTGCCAGCTCACCACTTACAGGGGCCAGCTCCTACGAGCAGTACTTC. The variable domain in full, with the rest retrieved from reference TRBV18 and TRBJ2-7, is NAGVMQNPRHLVRRRGQEARLRCSPMKGHSHVYWYRQLPEEGLKFMVYLQKENIIDESGMPKERFSAEFPKEGPSILRIQQVVRGDSAAYFCASSPLTGASSYEQYFGPGTRLTVT.

This clone was seen once. V is TRBV2 and J is TRBJ1-5; D might be TRBD1 (6 bases). V lost 5 bases, J lost 4 bases, and 24 bases lay in between. The CDR3 loop spans 18 amino acids. CDR1 and CDR2 from the germline V gene are SNHLY and FYNNEI. CDR3 DNA: TGTGCCAGCAGTCGGACCGGGGGGCGCAGGGGTAGGAATCAGCCCCAGCATTTT. Its translation is CASSRTGGRRGRNQPQHF.

The chain combines TRBV4-3 with TRBJ2-2, with 13 bases lining up with TRBD2. Germline assignment: CDR1 LGHNA and CDR2 YSLEER. V lost 3 bases to trimming and J lost 5 bases; unmatched junction nucleotides: 6. This CDR3 is built from 17 residues. The CDR3 coding sequence is TGCGCCAGCAGCCACGGACTAGCGGGAGAGACTACCGGGGAGCTGTTTTTT. This encodes CASSHGLAGETTGELFF.

The CDR3 is CASSQDRQGSSPLHF. CDR3 nucleotide sequence: TGTGCCAGCAGCCAAGATCGACAGGGTTCTTCACCCCTCCACTTT. V is TRBV4-2 and J is TRBJ1-6; 7 positions match TRBD1. V trimming: 0 bases; J trimming: 9 bases; junction bases outside the gene matches: 5. There are 15 residues in the CDR3. Germline V gene lookup returns CDR1 LGHNA and CDR2 YNFKEQ.

The J gene is TRBJ1-1, the V gene TRBV19, with D tentatively TRBD1 (5 bases). This CDR3 is built from 16 residues. V lost 5 bases, J lost 5 bases, and 21 bases lay in between. The germline V gene has CDR1 LNHDA and CDR2 SQIVND (reference sequence). The CDR3 sequence is CASSPLGSREVTEAFF. CDR3 nucleotide sequence: TGTGCCAGTAGTCCCCTCGGGAGCAGGGAGGTGACTGAAGCTTTCTTT.

The V and J genes are TRBV19 and TRBJ1-1; 11 bases align to TRBD1. J lost 5 bases, V lost 9 bases, and 11 bases had no gene match. The CDR3 is made up of 15 amino acids. Germline CDR1 LNHDA, CDR2 SQIVND (reference sequence). The CDR3 nucleotides are TGTGCCAGCCTATTAATCGGGACAGGGGGGACTGAAGCTTTCTTT. Amino acids: CASLLIGTGGTEAFF.

V is TRBV7-2 and J is TRBJ1-1, with D possibly matching TRBD1 (5 bases). CDR1 is SGHTA and CDR2 is FQGNSA in the germline V gene. This CDR3 is 13 amino acids long. V lost 7 bases to trimming and J lost 1 base, with 10 bases between them. CDR3 loop: CASTQGRNTEAFF. For the CDR3, the DNA is TGTGCCAGCACCCAGGGCCGGAACACTGAAGCTTTCTTT.

The chain couples TRBV10-3 to TRBJ1-2; D is unresolved. The CDR3 is 13 amino acids. Trimming removed 7 bases at V and 7 bases at J, with 16 bases between. Per the germline V gene, CDR1 is ENHRY and CDR2 is SYGVKD. The CDR3 reads CAINPGGSCGYTF. In nucleotides, the CDR3 is TGTGCCATCAACCCCGGCGGATCATGTGGCTACACCTTC.

The chain has TRBV7-9 and TRBJ1-2, with D possibly being TRBD1 (5 bases). V shed 7 bases and J shed 7 bases, with 10 bases lying between them. From germline, CDR1 is SEHNR and CDR2 FQNEAQ (reference sequence). The CDR3 runs 11 residues. In nucleotides, the CDR3 is TGTGCCAGCACCACGGGGGGTGGCTACACCTTC. Translated: CASTTGGGYTF.

The rearrangement links TRBV6-1 to TRBJ2-2; 8 bases agree with TRBD2. This CDR3 region has 15 residues. CDR1 is MNHNS and CDR2 is SASEGT in the germline V gene. J lost 1 base, V lost 5 bases, and 3 bases had no gene match. CDR3 nucleotides: TGTGCCAGCAGTTTCAGCGGGGGGAACACCGGGGAGCTGTTTTTT. It codes for CASSFSGGNTGELFF.

The CDR3 nucleotides read TGTGCCACCAGCAGAACTAGCGGGGGGGCCTACGAGCAGTACTTC. It yields the protein CATSRTSGGAYEQYF. The genes are TRBV15 and TRBJ2-7, with 13 bases aligning to TRBD2. J gave up 2 bases and V 2 bases, and 0 bases lay outside the gene matches. Germline V lookup: CDR1 LNHNV, CDR2 YYDKDF (reference sequence). The CDR3 has 15 residues.

The chain employs TRBV5-1 and TRBJ2-5; TRBD2 matches 8 bases. This CDR3 has 17 amino acids. In germline, CDR1 is SGHRS, CDR2 YFSETQ. Unmatched junction bases numbered 13, after V lost 1 base and J lost 5 bases. CDR3 nucleotide sequence: TGCGCCAGCAGCTTGTCATCGATCGGGAGGGCCTCGGAGACCCAGTACTTC. It yields the protein CASSLSSIGRASETQYF. The entire variable domain, with the rest obtained from reference TRBV5-1 and TRBJ2-5, is as follows: KAGVTQTPRYLIKTRGQQVTLSCSPISGHRSVSWYQQTPGQGLQFLFEYFSETQRNKGNFPGRFSGRQFSNSRSEMNVSTLELGDSALYLCASSLSSIGRASETQYFGPGTRLLVL.

J is TRBJ2-1 and V is TRBV7-8; 7 nucleotides match TRBD2. The V segment lost 1 base and the J segment 10 bases; nucleotides outside the gene matches: 4. CDR1 is SGHVS and CDR2 is FQNEAQ in the germline V gene. The CDR3 is 13 residues long. The CDR3 DNA sequence: TGTGCCAGCAGCTTAGGCGGGAGTAACGAGCAGTTCTTC. Encoded protein: CASSLGGSNEQFF.

The chain recombines TRBV4-2 with TRBJ1-2, with 7 nucleotides matching TRBD1. The V segment lost 0 bases and the J segment 1 base; nucleotides outside the gene matches: 8. The CDR3 length is 17 residues. The germline CDR1 and CDR2 sequences are LGHNA and YNFKEQ. The CDR3 loop is CASSQDWGGTVNYGYTF. In nucleotides, the CDR3 is TGTGCCAGCAGCCAAGATTGGGGCGGGACAGTTAACTATGGCTACACCTTC.

CDR3: CASSLDIGGFGSPLHF. DNA of the CDR3: TGTGCCAGCAGCTTAGATATCGGGGGGTTTGGTTCACCCCTCCACTTT. The V and J genes are TRBV7-6 and TRBJ1-6; a weak D match, TRBD1 (5 bases). The CDR3 has 16 residues. Germline V gene data show CDR1 as SGHVS and CDR2 as FNYEAQ. Trimming left V 1 base short and J 9 bases short, with 16 bases between.

The V gene is TRBV7-9, the J gene TRBJ2-6; D is ambiguous. Deletions cut 5 bases from V and 2 bases from J, with 10 bases between. The length of the CDR3 is 15 residues. Germline-derived CDR1 and CDR2 are SEHNR and FQNEAQ (reference sequence). CDR3 sequence reads: CASSPFIAGANVLTF. The CDR3 DNA follows: TGTGCCAGCAGCCCCTTTATTGCTGGGGCCAACGTCCTGACTTTC. The variable domain in full, with the rest retrieved from reference TRBV7-9 and TRBJ2-6, is DTGVSQNPRHKITKRGQNVTFRCDPISEHNRLYWYRQTLGQGPEFLTYFQNEAQLEKSRLLSDRFSAERPKGSFSTLEIQRTEQGDSAMYLCASSPFIAGANVLTFGAGSRLTVL.

This chain links TRBV4-2 with TRBJ2-1; 10 bases fit TRBD2. The V gene's germline CDR1 is LGHNA and CDR2 YNFKEQ. Unmatched junction bases numbered 5, after V lost 0 bases and J lost 6 bases. This CDR3 contains 16 residues. The DNA of the CDR3 is TGTGCCAGCAGCCAAGATCTAGCGGGAGTGATCAATGAGCAGTTCTTC. This sequence encodes CASSQDLAGVINEQFF.

This clone was picked up a small number of times. The gene calls are TRBV5-1 and TRBJ1-6; the D is unclear. This CDR3 spans 17 amino acids. V shed 0 bases and J shed 0 bases, with 10 bases lying between them. Germline V lookup: CDR1 SGHRS, CDR2 YFSETQ. DNA of the CDR3: TGCGCCAGCAGCTTGGAGAGCCTTAGCTCCTATAATTCACCCCTCCACTTT. Amino acid sequence: CASSLESLSSYNSPLHF.

V usage is TRBV19 and J usage is TRBJ2-3, with a possible D match to TRBD1 (6 bases). The CDR3 runs to 14 residues. Per the germline V gene, CDR1 is LNHDA and CDR2 is SQIVND (reference sequence). Trimming shortened V by 4 bases and J by 1 base, and 9 bases separated the two germline ends. CDR3 coding DNA: TGTGCCAGTAGTAATCCAGGGGGCACAGATACGCAGTATTTT. Protein sequence: CASSNPGGTDTQYF.

The rearrangement links TRBV18 to TRBJ2-1; 10 bases align to TRBD2. This CDR3 region has 20 residues. V was pared by 2 bases and J by 2 bases, with 15 bases of the junction left unmatched. CDR1 and CDR2 (germline): KGHSH, LQKENI. CDR3 residues: CASSPLATSGTQLTYNEQFF. In DNA form, the CDR3 reads TGTGCCAGCTCACCATTGGCTACTAGCGGGACGCAACTCACCTACAATGAGCAGTTCTTC.

This sequence joins TRBV7-9 and TRBJ1-5; no clear D. CDR3 length: 15 residues. CDR1 is SEHNR, CDR2 FQNEAQ, per germline (reference sequence). V was shortened by 1 base and J by 0 bases, with 7 bases between the two germline ends. The CDR3 is CASSLGGDSNQPQHF. The DNA of the CDR3 is TGTGCCAGCAGCTTAGGGGGAGATAGCAATCAGCCCCAGCATTTT.

This clone has a handful of counts. The rearrangement links TRBV7-9 to TRBJ1-2; the match to TRBD1 covers 9 bases. Trimming cost V 11 bases and J 8 bases; bases outside gene matches: 6. The CDR3 loop spans 11 amino acids. Germline V gene sequence: CDR1 SEHNR, CDR2 FQNEAQ (reference sequence). The CDR3 nucleotides are TGTGCCGGGGGACAGGGCGGGGGCTACACCTTC. Its translation: CAGGQGGGYTF.

This clone came up a few times. This chain uses TRBV4-3 with TRBJ2-7; 8 nucleotides line up with TRBD2. With 5 bases clipped from V and 0 bases from J, the junction kept 6 bases outside the gene matches. The V gene's germline CDR1 is LGHNA and CDR2 YSLEER. The CDR3 has 15 residues. The CDR3 loop reads CASSSLAGSSYEQYF. CDR3 coding DNA: TGCGCCAGCAGCTCTTTAGCGGGAAGCTCCTACGAGCAGTACTTC.

Notes on this clone: The sample holds other DNA sequences that translate to the same CDR3. The chain employs TRBV7-2 and TRBJ2-5; D is unresolved. Trimming pared 5 bases from V and 3 bases from J, leaving 4 bases between. Germline CDR1 is SGHTA and CDR2 is FQGNSA. This CDR3 is built from 11 residues. In DNA form, the CDR3 reads TGTGCCAGCAGCCCCAAAGAGACCCAGTACTTC. Encoded protein: CASSPKETQYF.

The V and J genes are TRBV28 and TRBJ2-7; D perhaps matches TRBD1 (6 bases). Between the trimmed V and J ends, which lost 11 bases and 1 base, there was a span of 18 bases. There are 14 residues in the CDR3. Germline lookup yields CDR1 MDHEN and CDR2 SYDVKM. The DNA for the CDR3 is TGTGCCGCTGCCCCCGGACAGTTTTCCTACGAGCAGTACTTC. This codes for CAAAPGQFSYEQYF.